Sequencing of this T cell receptor beta chain was carried out in a study of T cells in Graves' hyperthyroidism and ophthalmopathy. Study summary: The initial diagnosis was the point when peripheral blood was collected, ahead of any treatment.

Germline values: CDR1 SEHNR, CDR2 FQNEAQ (reference sequence). The CDR3 is 14 amino acids. PBMCs were derived from roughly 10 ml fresh peripheral blood. Regions amplified from RNA transcripts were the TCR beta CDR3 regions. The HTBI primer set served for first-round RT-PCR of the TCR CDR3. TCRdb fed the multiplex PCR reads into MiXCR, producing one record per CDR3 protein. The data show about 350,000 distinct CDR3 sequences, approximately 15% seen once. To note about this clonotype: A read error is possible here, since a much larger clone lies one base away.

Sequencing used blood. The chain joins TRBV7-9 to TRBJ1-1, with TRBD1 identical over 7 bases. The TCR was taken from a woman aged 25 to 39 with Graves' hyperthyroidism. The chain's CDR3 is CASSPDRVNTEALF. In DNA, the CDR3 is TGTGCCAGCAGCCCCGACAGGGTGAACACTGAAGCTCTCTTT.